The present T cell receptor beta chain was sequenced within a study of blood T cell repertoires in COVID-19. Study processing details: Quantification of nucleated cells was approximated via reference gene primer amplification. The method was immunoSEQ multiplex PCR; TCRdb's version includes in-frame clones alone and lacks a portion of them. The D gene and trimming were derived from the DNA, and the V and J assignments and clone size from that table. Among 100,000 to 150,000 clones listed, roughly 85% were seen once. In this sample, this clone turned up a few times. CDR3 length: 16 residues. Germline CDR1 reads LNHDA; CDR2 reads SQIVND (reference sequence). Trimming took 6 bases from V and 7 from J; bases not matched to a gene: 12.

The source material was peripheral blood. The chain uses TRBV19 and TRBJ2-1; 10 positions agree with TRBD2. This sequence was found in a man at least 80 years old with active or convalescent COVID-19. CDR3 region: CASSPRLAGPGNEQFF. The CDR3 coding sequence is TGTGCCAGTAGCCCAAGACTAGCGGGTCCTGGGAATGAGCAGTTCTTC.